These 20 T cell receptor beta chains were all obtained from the same sample, sequenced in a study of control samples from healthy donors and cancer patients. Repertoires were generated with immunoSEQ multiplex PCR, while TCRdb's copy carries only in-frame clones and drops some. The sample includes 150,000 or so clones, roughly 94% of them seen just once. The material sequenced was blood. The origin of the receptors is a woman between 40 and 55 years old in good health.

A single count supports this clone. The rearrangement links TRBV9 to TRBJ2-7, with 7 bases matching TRBD2. Germline loops: CDR1 SGDLS, CDR2 YYNGEE. This CDR3 contains 14 residues. After removal of 3 bases from V and 0 bases from J, the junction contained 3 bases not matched to a gene. This CDR3 is CASSARDYSYEQYF. DNA of the CDR3: TGTGCCAGCAGCGCTCGGGACTACTCCTACGAGCAGTACTTC.

Remarks on this clone: Different DNA sequences within this sample yield the same CDR3. CDR3 amino acids: CASSVGVNQPQHF. The CDR3 region has the DNA TGTGCCAGCAGCGTTGGGGTCAACCAGCCCCAGCATTTT. The chain has TRBV9 and TRBJ1-5; no definite D call. Trimming removed 2 bases at V and 7 bases at J, with 10 bases between. Germline V gene lookup returns CDR1 SGDLS and CDR2 YYNGEE. The CDR3 sequence is 13 residues long. The whole variable domain, remainder taken from reference TRBV9 and TRBJ1-5, is DSGVTQTPKHLITATGQRVTLRCSPRSGDLSVYWYQQSLDQGLQFLIQYYNGEERAKGNILERFSAQQFPDLHSELNLSSLELGDSALYFCASSVGVNQPQHFGDGTRLSIL.

This chain connects TRBV6-2 or TRBV6-3 to TRBJ1-1, with a tentative D call TRBD1 (5 bases). CDR3 size: 13 residues. Per germline, CDR1 MNHEY and CDR2 SVGEGT. Trimming cost V 4 bases and J 7 bases, with 13 bases left between them. The CDR3 loop is CASSSLTVNEAFF. The CDR3 DNA reads TGTGCCAGCAGTTCCCTGACAGTTAATGAAGCTTTCTTT.

V and J are TRBV27 and TRBJ2-7; the D gene is possibly TRBD1 (5 bases). Germline CDR1 is MNHEY and CDR2 is SMNVEV (reference sequence). Trimming cost V 3 bases and J 1 base, with 13 bases left between them. CDR3 length: 15 amino acids. CDR3 nucleotides: TGTGCCAGCAGTTTGGGGCAGGCTTCGTCCTACGAGCAGTACTTC. Encoded protein: CASSLGQASSYEQYF.

The genes are TRBV19 and TRBJ2-4, with D uncertain. The CDR3 loop spans 17 amino acids. V shed 3 bases and J shed 6 bases, with 21 bases lying between them. The germline V gene has CDR1 LNHDA and CDR2 SQIVND (reference sequence). DNA of the CDR3: TGTGCCAGTAGTATTAATGGCCATGGCTTGGGTAGAAACATTCAGTACTTC. Translating gives CASSINGHGLGRNIQYF.

The chain uses TRBV28 and TRBJ1-2; 9 bases are shared with TRBD1. V was clipped by 5 bases and J by 5 bases; unmatched bases: 3. The CDR3 covers 13 residues. Germline V gene sequence: CDR1 MDHEN, CDR2 SYDVKM. CDR3 loop: CASSPTGGYGYTF. DNA for the CDR3: TGTGCCAGCAGTCCGACAGGGGGATATGGCTACACCTTC.

V gene TRBV30 combines with J gene TRBJ1-5; 9 nucleotides match TRBD1. Germline V gives CDR1 GTSNPN, CDR2 SVGIG (reference sequence). The CDR3 extends over 15 amino acids. V lost 0 bases and J lost 7; bases outside the gene matches: 7. CDR3: CAWSVDGTGRQPQHF. The CDR3 coding sequence is TGTGCCTGGAGTGTAGATGGGACAGGGAGGCAGCCCCAGCATTTT.

The chain joins TRBV14 to TRBJ2-3, with a tentative D call TRBD1 (6 bases). Germline V CDR1 and CDR2: SGHDN, FVKESK. V lost 4 bases and J lost 5, with 16 bases in between. This CDR3 is built from 15 residues. CDR3 sequence: CASSPPSQGLDTQYF. The DNA of the CDR3 is TGTGCCAGCAGCCCACCCTCTCAGGGGTTAGATACGCAGTATTTT.

This chain connects TRBV6-4 to TRBJ2-1; D assignment may be TRBD1 or TRBD2 (5 bases each). Germline values: CDR1 MRHNA, CDR2 SNTAGT. Trimming pared 4 bases from V and 8 bases from J, leaving 12 bases between. The CDR3 is made up of 13 amino acids. CDR3 protein: CASSVSLGDEQFF. The DNA for the CDR3 is TGTGCCAGCAGTGTGTCACTGGGGGATGAGCAGTTCTTC.

This clone was recorded once. The V call is TRBV30, the J call TRBJ1-1, with 8 nucleotides matching TRBD1. There are 15 residues in the CDR3. Germline V gives CDR1 GTSNPN, CDR2 SVGIG (reference sequence). V lost 0 bases, J lost 1 base, and 4 bases stayed unmatched. The CDR3 loop is CAWSVRGTGNTEAFF. The DNA for the CDR3 is TGTGCCTGGAGTGTACGGGGGACAGGGAACACTGAAGCTTTCTTT.

This clone was seen only once. This chain connects TRBV5-1 to TRBJ2-2; TRBD2 might be the D (5 bases). Germline V gene lookup returns CDR1 SGHRS and CDR2 YFSETQ. V was cut by 0 bases and J by 2 bases, with 8 bases left in between. This CDR3 comprises 15 residues. Here the CDR3 reads CASSLGGLNTGELFF. In nucleotides, the CDR3 is TGCGCCAGCAGCTTGGGAGGGCTCAACACCGGGGAGCTGTTTTTT.

This clone was seen only once. The J gene is TRBJ2-1, the V gene TRBV6-5, with 10 bases aligning to TRBD2. The CDR3 runs to 15 residues. The V gene's germline CDR1 is MNHEY and CDR2 SVGAGI. The V segment lost 5 bases and the J segment 5 bases; nucleotides outside the gene matches: 6. CDR3 sequence: CASSQTSGSHNEQFF. CDR3 bases: TGTGCCAGCAGTCAGACTAGCGGGTCACACAATGAGCAGTTCTTC.

The chain links TRBV5-5 to TRBJ2-7, with D possibly called TRBD1 or TRBD2 (5 bases each). Trimming left V 3 bases short and J 3 bases short, with 16 bases between. The CDR3 loop spans 15 amino acids. The germline gives CDR1 SGHKS, CDR2 YYEKEE (reference sequence). In DNA form, the CDR3 reads TGTGCCAGCAGCTGGGACCCTCTTTCCGGCTACGAGCAGTACTTC. Amino acid sequence: CASSWDPLSGYEQYF. The full variable domain, completed using reference TRBV5-5 and TRBJ2-7, is DAGVTQSPTHLIKTRGQQVTLRCSPISGHKSVSWYQQVLGQGPQFIFQYYEKEERGRGNFPDRFSARQFPNYSSELNVNALLLGDSALYLCASSWDPLSGYEQYFGPGTRLTVT.

The rearrangement uses TRBV18 and TRBJ2-3; D might be TRBD2 (6 bases). Trimming shortened V by 2 bases and J by 1 base, and 7 bases separated the two germline ends. The CDR3 consists of 14 residues. Germline values: CDR1 KGHSH, CDR2 LQKENI. CDR3 in DNA: TGTGCCAGCTCACCAGCTAGCGGCACAGATACGCAGTATTTT. Its protein is CASSPASGTDTQYF.

This chain joins TRBV14 and TRBJ1-1; D gene ambiguous. Per germline, CDR1 SGHDN and CDR2 FVKESK. V lost 4 bases to trimming and J lost 0 bases, with 6 bases between them. This CDR3 is 13 amino acids long. The CDR3 protein is CASSPGLNTEAFF. CDR3 nucleotides: TGTGCCAGCAGCCCCGGGTTGAACACTGAAGCTTTCTTT.

This rearrangement joins TRBV14 to TRBJ1-4; the match to TRBD1 covers 9 bases. The CDR3 runs to 14 residues. The junction had 7 bases not matched to a gene; V was cut back by 6 bases and J by 8 bases. Germline V gene sequence: CDR1 SGHDN, CDR2 FVKESK. CDR3 residues: CASRGQGTNEKLFF. The DNA for the CDR3 is TGTGCCAGCAGGGGACAGGGCACGAACGAAAAACTGTTTTTT.

The chain joins TRBV9 to TRBJ1-3; maybe TRBD1 (5 bases). The V end was cut by 0 bases, the J end by 3 bases, with 16 bases between. CDR1 and CDR2 (germline): SGDLS, YYNGEE. The CDR3 contains 17 residues. The CDR3 DNA reads as TGTGCCAGCAGCGTAGACTCAGGGTCCGGCTTTGGAAACACCATATATTTT. It encodes CASSVDSGSGFGNTIYF.

V gene TRBV6-5 combines with J gene TRBJ1-5; TRBD1 matches at 8 bases. Losses at the gene ends were 6 bases for V and 4 bases for J; bases not matched to a gene: 8. The CDR3 runs 15 residues. CDR1 and CDR2 from the germline V gene are MNHEY and SVGAGI. Here the CDR3 DNA reads TGTGCCAGCAGCAAAGACAGGGGAAATAATCAGCCCCAGCATTTT. Translating gives CASSKDRGNNQPQHF.

Only one count was recorded for this clone. The V gene is TRBV10-3, the J gene TRBJ2-1, with TRBD2 matching over 14 bases. The CDR3 has 16 amino acids. Germline CDR1 reads ENHRY; CDR2 reads SYGVKD. With 5 bases clipped from V and 7 bases from J, the junction kept 7 bases outside the gene matches. CDR3 bases: TGTGCCATCAGTACCGGACTAGCGGGAGGTTTAAATGAGCAGTTCTTC. It yields the protein CAISTGLAGGLNEQFF.

The gene calls are TRBV11-2 and TRBJ1-1, with TRBD1 identical over 11 bases. V gave up 7 bases and J gave up 2 bases; unmatched junction bases: 6. Germline CDR1 SGHAT, CDR2 FQNNGV. The CDR3 contains 15 residues. The CDR3 spells CASTRTGGQNTEAFF. The CDR3 DNA follows: TGTGCCAGCACGAGGACAGGGGGCCAAAACACTGAAGCTTTCTTT.